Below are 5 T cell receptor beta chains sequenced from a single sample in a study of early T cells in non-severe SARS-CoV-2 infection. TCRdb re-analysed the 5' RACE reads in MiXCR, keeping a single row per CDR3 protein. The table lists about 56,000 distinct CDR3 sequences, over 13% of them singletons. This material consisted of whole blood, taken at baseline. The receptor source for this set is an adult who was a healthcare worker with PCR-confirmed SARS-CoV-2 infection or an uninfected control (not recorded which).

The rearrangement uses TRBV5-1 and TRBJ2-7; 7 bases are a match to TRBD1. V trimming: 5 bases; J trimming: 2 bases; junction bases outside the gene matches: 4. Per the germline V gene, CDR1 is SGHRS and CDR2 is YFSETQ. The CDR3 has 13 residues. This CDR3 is CASRTGATYEQYF. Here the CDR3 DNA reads TGCGCCAGCAGAACAGGGGCAACCTACGAGCAGTACTTC. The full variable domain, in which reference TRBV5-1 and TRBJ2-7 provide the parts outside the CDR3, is KAGVTQTPRYLIKTRGQQVTLSCSPISGHRSVSWYQQTPGQGLQFLFEYFSETQRNKGNFPGRFSGRQFSNSRSEMNVSTLELGDSALYLCASRTGATYEQYFGPGTRLTVT.

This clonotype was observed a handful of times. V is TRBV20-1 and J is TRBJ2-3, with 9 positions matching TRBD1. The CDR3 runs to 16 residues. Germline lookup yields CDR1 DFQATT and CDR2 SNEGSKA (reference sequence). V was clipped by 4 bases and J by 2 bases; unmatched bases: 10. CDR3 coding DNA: TGCAGTGCTACCAACAGGGGGCAAATGGACACAGATACGCAGTATTTT. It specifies CSATNRGQMDTDTQYF.

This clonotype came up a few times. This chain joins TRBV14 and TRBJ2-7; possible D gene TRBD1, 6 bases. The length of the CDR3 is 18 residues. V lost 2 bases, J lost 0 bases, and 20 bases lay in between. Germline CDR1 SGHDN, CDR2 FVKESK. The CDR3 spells CASSQRLSLPGDSYEQYF. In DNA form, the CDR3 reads TGTGCCAGCAGCCAACGGCTCTCCCTACCAGGGGACTCCTACGAGCAGTACTTC. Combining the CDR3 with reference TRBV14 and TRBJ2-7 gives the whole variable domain EAGVTQFPSHSVIEKGQTVTLRCDPISGHDNLYWYRRVMGKEIKFLLHFVKESKQDESGMPNNRFLAERTGGTYSTLKVQPAELEDSGVYFCASSQRLSLPGDSYEQYFGPGTRLTVT.

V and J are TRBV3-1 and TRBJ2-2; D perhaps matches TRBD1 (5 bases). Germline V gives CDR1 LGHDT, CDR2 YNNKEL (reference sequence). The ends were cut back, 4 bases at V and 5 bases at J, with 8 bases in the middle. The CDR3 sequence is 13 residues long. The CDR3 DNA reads TGTGCCAGCAGCCGACAGAGTACCGGGGAGCTGTTTTTT. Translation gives CASSRQSTGELFF.

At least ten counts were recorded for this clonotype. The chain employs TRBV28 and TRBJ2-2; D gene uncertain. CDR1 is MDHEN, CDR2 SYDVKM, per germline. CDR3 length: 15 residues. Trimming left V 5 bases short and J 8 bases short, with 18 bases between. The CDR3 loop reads CASSPVWRAEGELFF. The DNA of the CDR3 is TGTGCCAGCAGTCCAGTGTGGAGAGCTGAGGGGGAGCTGTTTTTT.